This TCR beta chain appears in the sequencing data of a study of blood T cells in healthy people across ages. CDR3 length equals 15 residues. The germline gives CDR1 MNHEY, CDR2 SMNVEV (reference sequence). Losses at the gene ends were 0 bases for V and 8 bases for J; bases not matched to a gene: 9. Primed by a sample-barcoded 5' primer and a J-beta primer mix, a second PCR proceeded for about 6 to 12 cycles. MiXCR, run by TCRdb on the 5' RACE reads, gives a single entry per CDR3 protein. The table has more than 550,000 distinct CDR3 sequences, 22% seen once. They isolated at least 6.5 million PBMCs from each sample.

The source is a man in his 70s in good health. Sequencing was carried out using blood. This chain joins TRBV27 and TRBJ2-7; 8 bases match TRBD2. CDR3 sequence reads: CASSLSITSGYQQYF. The CDR3 DNA follows: TGTGCCAGCAGTTTATCGATAACTAGCGGATACCAGCAGTACTTC.